What follows are 14 T cell receptor beta chains derived from one specimen sequenced in a study of cytomegalovirus exposure and HLA in healthy donors. Repertoires were generated with immunoSEQ multiplex PCR, while TCRdb's copy carries only in-frame clones and drops some. Here the sample spans more than 150,000 clones, about 88% being singletons. Sequencing used PBMCs. These receptors were obtained from a man aged 18-30 years in good health and CMV-seronegative.

V usage is TRBV5-6 and J usage is TRBJ1-1, with TRBD1 as a possible D gene (5 bases). Germline V CDR1 and CDR2: SGHDT, YYEEEE. Trimming took off 1 base at V and 1 base at J, with 11 bases between the two ends. CDR3 length equals 15 residues. The CDR3 spells CASSLWGTKNTEAFF. The CDR3 region has the DNA TGTGCCAGCAGCTTGTGGGGCACCAAGAACACTGAAGCTTTCTTT.

This rearrangement joins TRBV11-3 to TRBJ2-7; tentative D call: TRBD2 (5 bases). Trimming shortened V by 5 bases and J by 1 base, and 12 bases separated the two germline ends. From germline, CDR1 is SGHNT and CDR2 YENEEA. The length of the CDR3 is 14 residues. The CDR3 sequence: CASSPRGPSYEQYF. CDR3 in DNA: TGTGCCAGCAGCCCCCGGGGTCCGTCCTACGAGCAGTACTTC. Using reference TRBV11-3 and TRBJ2-7 for the parts outside the CDR3, the full variable domain is EAGVVQSPRYKIIEKKQPVAFWCNPISGHNTLYWYLQNLGQGPELLIRYENEEAVDDSQLPKDRFSAERLKGVDSTLKIQPAELGDSAVYLCASSPRGPSYEQYFGPGTRLTVT.

J is TRBJ1-2 and V is TRBV4-3; D remains ambiguous. Germline CDR1 is LGHNA and CDR2 is YSLEER. The ends were cut back, 1 base at V and 2 bases at J, with 17 bases in the middle. The CDR3 runs 17 residues. CDR3 DNA: TGCGCCAGCAGCCAAGTGAACGAATATACTGCGAACTATGGCTACACCTTC. This codes for CASSQVNEYTANYGYTF.

This clone was recorded only once. The V call is TRBV4-1, the J call TRBJ1-5; 7 nucleotides match TRBD1. CDR3 length equals 15 residues. The V gene end was trimmed by 0 bases and the J gene end by 9 bases; junction bases not matched to a gene: 8. Germline CDR1 reads MGHRA; CDR2 reads YSYEKL. This chain's CDR3 is CASSQDQDREGPQHF. CDR3 coding DNA: TGCGCCAGCAGCCAAGATCAAGACAGGGAAGGGCCCCAGCATTTT.

The chain recombines TRBV6-6 with TRBJ2-7, with D perhaps TRBD1 (5 bases). CDR1 and CDR2 (germline): MNHNY, SVGAGI (reference sequence). The V gene lost 6 bases and the J gene lost 3 bases, with 9 bases spanning the gap. The CDR3 sequence is 12 residues long. The CDR3 DNA is TGTGCCAGCAGGGGGCTCCTCTACGAGCAGTACTTC. It yields the protein CASRGLLYEQYF.

This rearrangement joins TRBV6-4 to TRBJ1-2; D call uncertain. This CDR3 is built from 14 residues. CDR1 is MRHNA and CDR2 is SNTAGT in the germline V gene. V lost 0 bases and J 6 bases, leaving 11 bases between the germline ends. The CDR3 nucleotides read TGTGCCAGCAGTGACTCGATGAAATCGGATGGCTACACCTTC. This encodes CASSDSMKSDGYTF.

The CDR3, as DNA: TGTGCCACCAGCAGAGGAAGGAGGAGGGGTCAGCCCCAGCATTTT. Translated: CATSRGRRRGQPQHF. V usage is TRBV15 and J usage is TRBJ1-5; D may be TRBD1 (5 bases). The V end lost 1 base, the J end lost 6 bases, and 13 bases lay between the germline ends. In germline, CDR1 is LNHNV, CDR2 YYDKDF (reference sequence). The CDR3 consists of 15 residues.

The V call is TRBV7-9, the J call TRBJ2-2, with 9 bases that match TRBD2. Germline CDR1 reads SEHNR; CDR2 reads FQNEAQ (reference sequence). The CDR3 extends over 13 amino acids. CDR3 coding DNA: TGTGCAGGAGAGCGGGAGGTGGTCGGGGAGCTGTTTTTT. It is translated as CAGEREVVGELFF.

V is TRBV27 and J is TRBJ1-4, with D uncertain. This CDR3 is 16 amino acids long. The germline V gene has CDR1 MNHEY and CDR2 SMNVEV (reference sequence). V lost 2 bases to trimming and J lost 0 bases, with 10 bases between them. The CDR3 region has the DNA TGTGCCAGCAGTTTAAGAGGGTTTGCAACTAATGAAAAACTGTTTTTT. Its translation is CASSLRGFATNEKLFF.

In this sample, this clone turned up once. The chain recombines TRBV6-6 with TRBJ2-1, with 8 nucleotides matching TRBD2. Unmatched junction bases numbered 6, after V lost 6 bases and J lost 2 bases. The CDR3 loop spans 15 amino acids. Germline loops: CDR1 MNHNY, CDR2 SVGAGI (reference sequence). The CDR3 DNA follows: TGTGCCAGCAGCCCAGAGCGGGGGACCTACAATGAGCAGTTCTTC. It codes for CASSPERGTYNEQFF.

This clone was recorded once. V gene TRBV29-1 combines with J gene TRBJ1-2, with D hard to call. V was pared by 2 bases and J by 5 bases, with 9 bases between. The germline V gene encodes CDR1 SQVTM and CDR2 ANQGSEA. The CDR3 contains 12 residues. The CDR3 region has the DNA TGCAGCGTTGAACCGTGGGAGTATGGCTACACCTTC. Protein product: CSVEPWEYGYTF.

This chain joins TRBV19 and TRBJ1-5; possible D gene TRBD1, 5 bases. CDR1 and CDR2 from the germline V gene are LNHDA and SQIVND (reference sequence). The V end lost 5 bases, the J end lost 4 bases, and 9 bases lay between the germline ends. The CDR3 has 13 residues. The CDR3 here is CASSDQGNQPQHF. CDR3 nucleotide sequence: TGTGCCAGTAGTGACCAGGGTAATCAGCCCCAGCATTTT.

This sequence joins TRBV5-1 and TRBJ2-3; TRBD1 might be the D (6 bases). The germline CDR1 and CDR2 sequences are SGHRS and YFSETQ. The CDR3 sequence is 15 residues long. With 0 bases removed from V and 4 bases from J, the gap between germline ends came to 12 bases. CDR3: CASSLAVQGSDTQYF. DNA for the CDR3: TGCGCCAGCAGCTTGGCGGTACAGGGTTCAGATACGCAGTATTTT.

The gene calls are TRBV5-4 and TRBJ2-2, with 8 positions matching TRBD1. With V trimmed by 0 bases and J by 9 bases, 7 bases remained unmatched. The CDR3 is made up of 15 amino acids. Looked up from germline, CDR1 is SGHNT and CDR2 is YYREEE (reference sequence). CDR3 bases: TGTGCCAGCAGCTTGGTGAATCAGGGGGCGAGGGAGCTGTTTTTT. It is translated as CASSLVNQGARELFF.